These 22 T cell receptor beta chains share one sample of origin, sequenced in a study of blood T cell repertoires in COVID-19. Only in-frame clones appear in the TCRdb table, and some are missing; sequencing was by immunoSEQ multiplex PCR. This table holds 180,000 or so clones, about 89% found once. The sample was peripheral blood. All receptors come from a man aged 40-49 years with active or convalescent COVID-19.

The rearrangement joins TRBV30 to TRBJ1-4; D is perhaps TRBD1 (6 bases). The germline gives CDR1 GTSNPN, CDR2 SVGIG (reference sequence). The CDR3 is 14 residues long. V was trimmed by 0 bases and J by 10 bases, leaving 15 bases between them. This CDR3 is CAWSVGQGLAKLFF. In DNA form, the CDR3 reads TGTGCCTGGAGTGTAGGGCAGGGGTTGGCAAAACTGTTTTTT.

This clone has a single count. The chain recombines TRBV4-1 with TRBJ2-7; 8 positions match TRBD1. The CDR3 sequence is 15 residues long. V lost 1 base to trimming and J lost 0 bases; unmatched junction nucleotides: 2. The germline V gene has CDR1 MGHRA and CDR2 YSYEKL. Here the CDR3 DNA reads TGCGCCAGCAGCCAAGGACAGGGGTTCTCCTACGAGCAGTACTTC. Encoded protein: CASSQGQGFSYEQYF.

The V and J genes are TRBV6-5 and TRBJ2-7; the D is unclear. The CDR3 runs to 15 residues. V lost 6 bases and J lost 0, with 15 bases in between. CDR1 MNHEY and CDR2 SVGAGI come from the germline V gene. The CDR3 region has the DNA TGTGCCAGCAGCCCCGCTCAGGTAGACTCCTACGAGCAGTACTTC. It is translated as CASSPAQVDSYEQYF.

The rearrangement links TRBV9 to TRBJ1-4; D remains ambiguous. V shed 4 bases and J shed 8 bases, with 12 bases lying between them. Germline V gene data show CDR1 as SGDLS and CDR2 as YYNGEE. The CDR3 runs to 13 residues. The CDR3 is CASSPKVGEKLFF. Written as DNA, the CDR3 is TGTGCCAGCAGCCCCAAAGTCGGGGAAAAACTGTTTTTT.

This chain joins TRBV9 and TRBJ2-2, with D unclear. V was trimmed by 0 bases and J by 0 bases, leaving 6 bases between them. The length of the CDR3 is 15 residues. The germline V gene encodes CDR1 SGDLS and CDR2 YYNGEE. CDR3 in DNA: TGTGCCAGCAGCGTAGCTCGAGCGAACACCGGGGAGCTGTTTTTT. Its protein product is CASSVARANTGELFF.

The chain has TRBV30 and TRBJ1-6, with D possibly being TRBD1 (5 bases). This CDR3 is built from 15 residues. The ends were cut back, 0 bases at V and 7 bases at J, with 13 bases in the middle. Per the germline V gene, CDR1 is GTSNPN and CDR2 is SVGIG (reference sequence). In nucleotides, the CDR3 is TGTGCCTGGAGTGTAGCCAGGGCGGAAAATTCACCCCTCCACTTT. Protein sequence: CAWSVARAENSPLHF.

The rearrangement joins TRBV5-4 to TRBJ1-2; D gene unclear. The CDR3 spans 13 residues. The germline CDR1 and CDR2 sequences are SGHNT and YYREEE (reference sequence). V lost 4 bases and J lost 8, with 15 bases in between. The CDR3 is CASSPSITEGYTF. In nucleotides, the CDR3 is TGTGCCAGCAGCCCCTCCATCACCGAGGGCTACACCTTC.

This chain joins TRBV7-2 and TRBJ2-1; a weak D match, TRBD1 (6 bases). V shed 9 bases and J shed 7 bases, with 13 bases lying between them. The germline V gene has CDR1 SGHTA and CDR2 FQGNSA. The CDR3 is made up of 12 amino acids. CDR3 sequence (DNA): TGTGCCAGTCGACAGGTTGAGAATGAGCAGTTCTTC. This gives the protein CASRQVENEQFF.

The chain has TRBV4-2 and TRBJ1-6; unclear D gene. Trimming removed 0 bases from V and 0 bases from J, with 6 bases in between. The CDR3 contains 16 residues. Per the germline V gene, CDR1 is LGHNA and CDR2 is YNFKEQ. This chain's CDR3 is CASSQEASSYNSPLHF. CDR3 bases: TGTGCCAGCAGCCAAGAAGCGAGCTCCTATAATTCACCCCTCCACTTT.

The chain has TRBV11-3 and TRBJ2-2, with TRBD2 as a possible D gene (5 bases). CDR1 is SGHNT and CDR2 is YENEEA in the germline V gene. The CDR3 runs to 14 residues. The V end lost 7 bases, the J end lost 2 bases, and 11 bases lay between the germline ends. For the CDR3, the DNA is TGTGCCAGCACCTCGAGCGGTAACACCGGGGAGCTGTTTTTT. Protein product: CASTSSGNTGELFF. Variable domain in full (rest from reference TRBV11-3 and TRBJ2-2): EAGVVQSPRYKIIEKKQPVAFWCNPISGHNTLYWYLQNLGQGPELLIRYENEEAVDDSQLPKDRFSAERLKGVDSTLKIQPAELGDSAVYLCASTSSGNTGELFFGEGSRLTVL.

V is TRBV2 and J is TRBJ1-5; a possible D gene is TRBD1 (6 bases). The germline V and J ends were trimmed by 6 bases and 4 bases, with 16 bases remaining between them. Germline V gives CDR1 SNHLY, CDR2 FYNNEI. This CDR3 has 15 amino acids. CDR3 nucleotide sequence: TGTGCCAGCAGCGCGGACAGAGGACGGAATCAGCCCCAGCATTTT. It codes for CASSADRGRNQPQHF. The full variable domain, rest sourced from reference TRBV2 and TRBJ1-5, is EPEVTQTPSHQVTQMGQEVILRCVPISNHLYFYWYRQILGQKVEFLVSFYNNEISEKSEIFDDQFSVERPDGSNFTLKIRSTKLEDSAMYFCASSADRGRNQPQHFGDGTRLSIL.

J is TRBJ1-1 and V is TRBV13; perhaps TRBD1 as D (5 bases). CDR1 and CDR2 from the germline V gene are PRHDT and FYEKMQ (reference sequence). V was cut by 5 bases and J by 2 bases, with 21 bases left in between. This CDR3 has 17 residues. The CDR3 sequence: CASSQINPHRNNTEAFF. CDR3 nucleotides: TGTGCCAGCAGCCAGATTAACCCACACAGGAACAACACTGAAGCTTTCTTT. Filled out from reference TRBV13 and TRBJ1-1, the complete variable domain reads AAGVIQSPRHLIKEKRETATLKCYPIPRHDTVYWYQQGPGQDPQFLISFYEKMQSDKGSIPDRFSAQQFSDYHSELNMSSLELGDSALYFCASSQINPHRNNTEAFFGQGTRLTVV.

Here the CDR3 reads CASSPTGTTNTGELFF. In nucleotides, the CDR3 is TGTGCCAGCTCACCGACCGGGACAACGAACACCGGGGAGCTGTTTTTT. The chain has TRBV18 and TRBJ2-2, with D possibly TRBD1 on 6 matching bases. The CDR3 spans 16 residues. Trimming took 3 bases from V and 0 from J, leaving 11 bases between them. Looked up from germline, CDR1 is KGHSH and CDR2 is LQKENI. Combining the CDR3 with reference TRBV18 and TRBJ2-2 gives the whole variable domain NAGVMQNPRHLVRRRGQEARLRCSPMKGHSHVYWYRQLPEEGLKFMVYLQKENIIDESGMPKERFSAEFPKEGPSILRIQQVVRGDSAAYFCASSPTGTTNTGELFFGEGSRLTVL.

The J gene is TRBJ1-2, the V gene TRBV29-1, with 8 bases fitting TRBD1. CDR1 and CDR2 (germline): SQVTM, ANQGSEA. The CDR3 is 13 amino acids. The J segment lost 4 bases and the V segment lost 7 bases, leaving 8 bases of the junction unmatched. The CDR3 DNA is TGCAGCGCAGGACAGGGAGACGGCTATGGCTACACCTTC. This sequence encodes CSAGQGDGYGYTF.

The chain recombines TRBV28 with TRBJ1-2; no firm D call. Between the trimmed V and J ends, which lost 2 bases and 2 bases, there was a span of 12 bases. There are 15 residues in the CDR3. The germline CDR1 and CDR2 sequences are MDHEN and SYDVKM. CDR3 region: CASSLGQRLNYGYTF. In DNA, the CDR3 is TGTGCCAGCAGTTTAGGTCAGCGACTAAACTATGGCTACACCTTC.

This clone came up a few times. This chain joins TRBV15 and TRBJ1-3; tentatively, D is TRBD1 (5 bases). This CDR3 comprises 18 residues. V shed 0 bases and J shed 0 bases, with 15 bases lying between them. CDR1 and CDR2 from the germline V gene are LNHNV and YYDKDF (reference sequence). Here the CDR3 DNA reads TGTGCCACCAGCAGAGATCCCTTAGGGGCTGACTCTGGAAACACCATATATTTT. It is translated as CATSRDPLGADSGNTIYF. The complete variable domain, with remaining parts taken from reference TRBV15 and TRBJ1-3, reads DAMVIQNPRYQVTQFGKPVTLSCSQTLNHNVMYWYQQKSSQAPKLLFHYYDKDFNNEADTPDNFQSRRPNTSFCFLDIRSPGLGDTAMYLCATSRDPLGADSGNTIYFGEGSWLTVV.

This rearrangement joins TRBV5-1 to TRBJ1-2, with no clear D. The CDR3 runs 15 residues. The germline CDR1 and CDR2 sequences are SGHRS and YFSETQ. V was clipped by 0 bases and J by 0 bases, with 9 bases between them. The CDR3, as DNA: TGCGCCAGCAGCTTGGTGGCGGATTCTAACTATGGCTACACCTTC. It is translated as CASSLVADSNYGYTF.

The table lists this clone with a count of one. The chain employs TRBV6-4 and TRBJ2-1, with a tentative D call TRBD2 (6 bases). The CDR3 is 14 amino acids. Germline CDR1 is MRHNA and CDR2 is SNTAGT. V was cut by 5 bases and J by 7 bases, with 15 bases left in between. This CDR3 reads CASSSLAGGNEQFF. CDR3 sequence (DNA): TGTGCCAGCAGTTCTTTGGCCGGGGGTAATGAGCAGTTCTTC.

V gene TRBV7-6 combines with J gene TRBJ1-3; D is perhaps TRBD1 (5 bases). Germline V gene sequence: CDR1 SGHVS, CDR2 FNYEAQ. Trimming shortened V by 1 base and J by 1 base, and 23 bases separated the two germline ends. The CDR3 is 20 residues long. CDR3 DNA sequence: TGTGCCAGCAGCTTAGATGTCCCCAGTTCGGGGGGGAATTCTGGAAACACCATATATTTT. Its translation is CASSLDVPSSGGNSGNTIYF.

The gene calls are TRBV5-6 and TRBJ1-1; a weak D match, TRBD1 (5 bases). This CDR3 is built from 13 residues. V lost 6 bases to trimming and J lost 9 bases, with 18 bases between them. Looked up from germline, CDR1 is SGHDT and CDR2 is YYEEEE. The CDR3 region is CASTQGRVLQAFF. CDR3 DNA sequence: TGTGCCAGCACCCAAGGCAGGGTCCTTCAAGCTTTCTTT. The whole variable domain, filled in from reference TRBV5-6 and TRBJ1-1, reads DAGVTQSPTHLIKTRGQQVTLRCSPKSGHDTVSWYQQALGQGPQFIFQYYEEEERQRGNFPDRFSGHQFPNYSSELNVNALLLGDSALYLCASTQGRVLQAFFGQGTRLTVV.

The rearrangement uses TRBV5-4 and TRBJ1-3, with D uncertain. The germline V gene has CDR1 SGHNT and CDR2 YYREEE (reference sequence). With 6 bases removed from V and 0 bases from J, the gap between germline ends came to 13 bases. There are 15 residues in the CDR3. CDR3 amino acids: CASTGDGGSGNTIYF. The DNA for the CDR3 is TGTGCCAGCACCGGAGACGGCGGCTCTGGAAACACCATATATTTT.

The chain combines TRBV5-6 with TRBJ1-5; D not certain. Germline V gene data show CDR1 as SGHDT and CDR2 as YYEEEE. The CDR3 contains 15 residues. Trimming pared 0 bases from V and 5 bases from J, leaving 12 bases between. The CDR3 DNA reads TGTGCCAGCAGCTTGGTGTCAGCGCCTCATCAGCCCCAGCATTTT. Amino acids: CASSLVSAPHQPQHF.